These 5 T cell receptor beta chains were sequenced from one sample in a study of CD8 T cells in Susac syndrome. Roughly 0.45 to 1 ug RNA was reverse transcribed with random hexamers. MiXCR was run by TCRdb on the immunoSEQ multiplex PCR reads, yielding one entry per CDR3 protein. The sample gives hundreds of thousands of distinct CDR3 sequences, approximately 89% of which show up once; under 0.15% is in the top ten. Sequenced sample: CD8+ T cells from PBMCs. The source of these receptors is a human donor with multiple sclerosis.

J is TRBJ2-7 and V is TRBV2; D is tentatively TRBD1 or TRBD2 (5 bases each). Trimming shortened V by 7 bases and J by 4 bases, and 14 bases separated the two germline ends. The length of the CDR3 is 13 residues. From germline, CDR1 is SNHLY and CDR2 FYNNEI. The CDR3 is CASKSPGTYEQYF. The CDR3 DNA reads as TGTGCCAGCAAGAGTCCAGGGACGTACGAGCAGTACTTC.

This clonotype was detected only a few times. The genes are TRBV9 and TRBJ2-7; 7 nucleotides agree with TRBD1. Per the germline V gene, CDR1 is SGDLS and CDR2 is YYNGEE. The V segment lost 4 bases and the J segment 2 bases; nucleotides outside the gene matches: 6. The CDR3 has 14 amino acids. In DNA form, the CDR3 reads TGTGCCAGCAGCCCAGGGACAGCTACCTACGAGCAGTACTTC. Its protein is CASSPGTATYEQYF.

V gene TRBV21-1 combines with J gene TRBJ2-3; the table gives TRBD1 as D, unverified against the DNA. TRBV21-1 is a pseudogene segment. This CDR3 is 15 amino acids long. CDR3 residues: CASSKGRRVTDTQYF. CDR3 nucleotides: TGTGCCAGCAGCAAGGGACGGAGAGTCACAGATACGCAGTATTTT.

The chain couples TRBV4-1 to TRBJ2-1; tentative D call: TRBD2 (5 bases). There are 14 residues in the CDR3. V lost 7 bases and J 5 bases, leaving 15 bases between the germline ends. Germline loops: CDR1 MGHRA, CDR2 YSYEKL. CDR3 amino acids: CASTPVGLDNEQFF. The CDR3 DNA sequence: TGCGCCAGCACCCCCGTCGGACTTGACAATGAGCAGTTCTTC.

V and J are TRBV27 and TRBJ2-3; unclear D gene. The germline CDR1 and CDR2 sequences are MNHEY and SMNVEV (reference sequence). Trimming took off 3 bases at V and 0 bases at J, with 13 bases between the two ends. The CDR3 consists of 16 residues. The CDR3 protein is CASSFVRVSSTDTQYF. CDR3 DNA: TGTGCCAGCAGTTTTGTCCGGGTGTCTAGCACAGATACGCAGTATTTT.